Listed below are T cell receptor beta chains from one sample, sequenced in a study of shared clonotypes between healthy human individuals. Profiling relied on immunoSEQ multiplex PCR, and the TCRdb table lists in-frame clones only, not all of them. The profile shows approximately 2.4 million clones, nearly 97% of them singletons. Input material: naive CD4+ T cells sorted from blood. The receptor set was obtained from a man between 18 and 29 years old in good health. Each CDR3 is given with its conserved first and last residue. The D gene is left open where the match is weak. Only part of the rows carry a size: once, few, many, or a class if the clone is expanded.

d_call j_call clone_size v_call cdr3_aa cdr3_nt
- TRBJ2-7 - TRBV19 CAAGAPYEQYF TGTGCGGCCGGGGCACCCTACGAGCAGTACTTC
TRBD1 TRBJ2-1 - TRBV6-6 CASRPTGERNNEQFF TGTGCCAGCAGACCCACAGGGGAGCGCAACAATGAGCAGTTCTTC
TRBD2 TRBJ2-7 once TRBV7-8 CASSLEAAGGPSEQYF TGTGCCAGCAGCTTAGAGGCCGCGGGAGGGCCTTCAGAGCAGTACTTC
- TRBJ2-7 - TRBV21-1 CASSIRGLGILNEQYF TGTGCCAGCAGCATACGAGGACTCGGGATCCTCAACGAGCAGTACTTC
- TRBJ2-1 - TRBV5-4 CASSLDAGSYNEQFF TGTGCCAGCAGCTTGGATGCGGGCTCCTACAATGAGCAGTTCTTC
TRBD1 TRBJ1-3 - TRBV5-1 CASSQRTGGTGNTIYF TGCGCCAGCAGCCAGAGGACAGGGGGCACTGGAAACACCATATATTTT
TRBD2 TRBJ2-1 - TRBV19 CASSIGTSVRDQFF TGTGCCAGTAGTATTGGGACTAGCGTCCGTGACCAGTTCTTC
- TRBJ1-3 - TRBV11-1 CASSFAGTGNTIYF TGTGCCAGCAGCTTCGCAGGGACTGGAAACACCATATATTTT
TRBD2 TRBJ2-3 - TRBV6-5 CASSYSGGPPDTQYF TGTGCCAGCAGTTACTCGGGAGGGCCCCCAGATACGCAGTATTTT
- TRBJ2-3 once TRBV2 CASTLGDTQYF TGTGCCAGCACCCTGGGAGATACGCAGTATTTT
TRBD2 TRBJ2-1 - TRBV7-7 CASSRGLAGYNEQFF TGTGCTAGCAGCCGCGGACTAGCGGGGTACAATGAGCAGTTCTTC
- TRBJ2-7 - TRBV5-4 CASSLTAGLGSYEQYF TGTGCCAGCAGCCTGACCGCGGGACTTGGATCCTACGAGCAGTACTTC
- TRBJ1-3 - TRBV14 CASSQSLVAGNTIYF TGTGCCAGCAGCCAGAGTTTGGTAGCTGGAAACACCATATATTTT
- TRBJ2-7 - TRBV14 CASSQALGPQKRQYF TGTGCCAGCAGCCAAGCACTGGGGCCCCAAAAGCGGCAGTACTTC
- TRBJ2-7 - TRBV5-4 CASSLEGWDEQYF TGTGCCAGCAGCTTGGAGGGCTGGGACGAGCAGTACTTC
TRBD2 TRBJ2-7 - TRBV18 CASSPQGAGGPYEQYF TGTGCCAGCTCACCACAGGGAGCGGGAGGGCCCTACGAGCAGTACTTC
- TRBJ1-6 - TRBV30 CAWRKDGRSYNSPLHF TGTGCCTGGAGGAAGGACGGGAGGTCCTATAATTCACCCCTCCACTTT
- TRBJ2-7 - TRBV6-6 CASSPAGLSYEQYF TGTGCCAGCAGCCCAGCGGGCCTCTCCTACGAGCAGTACTTC
- TRBJ1-2 - TRBV9 CASSRLGTSYGYTF TGTGCCAGCAGCCGGTTGGGCACAAGCTATGGCTACACCTTC
- TRBJ2-3 - TRBV7-9 CASSLAKYVGSLDTQYF TGTGCCAGCAGCTTAGCGAAGTATGTCGGGAGCCTAGATACGCAGTATTTT
- TRBJ2-2 - TRBV9 CASSPEGSRTGELFF TGTGCCAGCAGCCCCGAGGGGAGTAGGACCGGGGAGCTGTTTTTT
- TRBJ2-5 - TRBV6-1 CASSTTGRGETQYF TGTGCCAGCAGTACTACAGGGAGGGGGGAGACCCAGTACTTC